This is a list of T cell receptor beta chains from one sample in a study of cytomegalovirus exposure and HLA in healthy donors. Generated by immunoSEQ multiplex PCR, the TCRdb table keeps only in-frame clones and is missing some. The sample gives 90,000 to 110,000 clones, about nine tenths of which show up once; more than 2% is in the top ten. Sequencing input: PBMCs. The receptors stem from a young woman in good health and CMV-seronegative. Each CDR3 is given with its conserved first and last residue. Fields, in order: D gene, J gene, V gene, clone size, CDR3 DNA, CDR3 protein. A D gene is named only where the DNA matches it firmly. Clone size is shown for a subset of rows, as once, few, many or a class of expanded clone.

D: .
J: TRBJ2-3
V: TRBV23-1
size: .
DNA: TGCGCCAGCAGACAGGGTGGGACAGATACGCAGTATTTT
CDR3: CASRQGGTDTQYF

D: .
J: TRBJ1-1
V: TRBV6-5
size: .
DNA: TGTGCCAGCAGCCCACAAGGGACCGGGAGTGAAGCTTTCTTT
CDR3: CASSPQGTGSEAFF

D: TRBD1
J: TRBJ1-5
V: TRBV18
size: few
DNA: TGTGCCAGCTCACCAGACAGGGACACACGGCATTTT
CDR3: CASSPDRDTRHF

D: .
J: TRBJ2-7
V: TRBV5-4
size: .
DNA: TGTGCCAGCAGCTACGACAATGGCTACGAGCAGTACTTC
CDR3: CASSYDNGYEQYF

D: .
J: TRBJ2-2
V: TRBV9
size: .
DNA: TGTGCCAGCAGGCCCCCCGGCGGGGAAGGGGGGGAGCTGTTTTTT
CDR3: CASRPPGGEGGELFF

D: .
J: TRBJ2-2
V: TRBV6-1
size: .
DNA: TGTGCCAGCAGTGAATTGTCTGGCAGGCCAGGGACCGGGGAGCTGTTTTTT
CDR3: CASSELSGRPGTGELFF

D: TRBD2
J: TRBJ2-1
V: TRBV4-3
size: .
DNA: TGCGCCAGCAGCCAAGCGGCTAGCGGGAGCTACAATGAGCAGTTCTTC
CDR3: CASSQAASGSYNEQFF

D: TRBD2
J: TRBJ2-3
V: TRBV28
size: .
DNA: TGTGCCAGCAGTCCCCTCCAGCGCGGGGGGGCAACAGATACGCAGTATTTT
CDR3: CASSPLQRGGATDTQYF

D: .
J: TRBJ2-7
V: TRBV21-1
size: .
DNA: TGTGCCAGCAGCAAAATTCAAGCGCCGGGGGTCACCAATTACGGGAGGGACGAGCAGTACTTC
CDR3: CASSKIQAPGVTNYGRDEQYF

D: TRBD1
J: TRBJ1-2
V: TRBV6-5
size: .
DNA: TGTGCCAGCAGTTGGACAGGGGGCGATGGCTACACCTTC
CDR3: CASSWTGGDGYTF

D: .
J: TRBJ2-6
V: TRBV4-2
size: .
DNA: TGTGCCAGCAGCCAGGAGCCCAGGGTTCTGGGCTCTGGGGCCAACGTCCTGACTTTC
CDR3: CASSQEPRVLGSGANVLTF

D: .
J: TRBJ1-5
V: TRBV7-2
size: .
DNA: TGTGCCAGCAGCTTAGCGGGAGGGGGGCTCAATCAGCCCCAGCATTTT
CDR3: CASSLAGGGLNQPQHF

D: TRBD2
J: TRBJ2-7
V: TRBV18
size: .
DNA: TGTGCCAGCTCACCATCTAGCGGGGGGACCTACGAGCAGTACTTC
CDR3: CASSPSSGGTYEQYF

D: TRBD1
J: TRBJ1-2
V: TRBV9
size: .
DNA: TGTGCCAGCAGCGTAGACCCACTACAGGGGAACTATGGCTACACCTTC
CDR3: CASSVDPLQGNYGYTF

D: .
J: TRBJ2-4
V: TRBV18
size: .
DNA: TGTGCCAGCTCAGCCTCAGGTTCCTATGTGGACATTCAGTACTTC
CDR3: CASSASGSYVDIQYF

D: .
J: TRBJ1-2
V: TRBV28
size: few
DNA: TGTGCCAGCAGTCCAGGACAGCACTATGGCTACACCTTC
CDR3: CASSPGQHYGYTF

D: .
J: TRBJ1-5
V: TRBV21-1
size: .
DNA: TGTGCCAGCACTACCACGGGACAGGGAAATCAGCCCCAGCATTTT
CDR3: CASTTTGQGNQPQHF

D: .
J: TRBJ2-7
V: TRBV4-2
size: few
DNA: TGTGCCAGCAGCCCGGACAGACTCTACGAGCAGTACTTC
CDR3: CASSPDRLYEQYF

D: .
J: TRBJ1-4
V: TRBV18
size: .
DNA: TGTGCCAGCTCACCGCAGGGACTACAGGAAAAACTGTTTTTT
CDR3: CASSPQGLQEKLFF

D: .
J: TRBJ2-7
V: TRBV4-1
size: .
DNA: TGCGCCAGCAGCCATGGTGGAGGCCACGAGCAGTACTTC
CDR3: CASSHGGGHEQYF

D: .
J: TRBJ2-1
V: TRBV7-2
size: .
DNA: TGTGCCAGCAGCTCCATTTTGAGCTCCTACAATGAGCAGTTCTTC
CDR3: CASSSILSSYNEQFF

D: TRBD2
J: TRBJ2-1
V: TRBV4-1
size: .
DNA: TGCGCCAGCAGCCAAGGGAGGAGCGGGAGGGCCGAGTACAATGAGCAGTTCTTC
CDR3: CASSQGRSGRAEYNEQFF

D: TRBD2
J: TRBJ2-3
V: TRBV18
size: once
DNA: TGTGCCAGCTCACGAGCGGGGGGCACAGATACGCAGTATTTT
CDR3: CASSRAGGTDTQYF

D: .
J: TRBJ2-7
V: TRBV20-1
size: few
DNA: TGCAGTGCTACCAAGAGAGAGCAGTACTTC
CDR3: CSATKREQYF

D: .
J: TRBJ1-5
V: TRBV6-5
size: once
DNA: TGTGCCAGCAGTTTCTGGAGGACAGATAGCAATCAGCCCCAGCATTTT
CDR3: CASSFWRTDSNQPQHF

D: TRBD1
J: TRBJ1-1
V: TRBV19
size: once
DNA: TGTGCCAGCCCATTGACAGGGGCCAACACTGAAGCTTTCTTT
CDR3: CASPLTGANTEAFF